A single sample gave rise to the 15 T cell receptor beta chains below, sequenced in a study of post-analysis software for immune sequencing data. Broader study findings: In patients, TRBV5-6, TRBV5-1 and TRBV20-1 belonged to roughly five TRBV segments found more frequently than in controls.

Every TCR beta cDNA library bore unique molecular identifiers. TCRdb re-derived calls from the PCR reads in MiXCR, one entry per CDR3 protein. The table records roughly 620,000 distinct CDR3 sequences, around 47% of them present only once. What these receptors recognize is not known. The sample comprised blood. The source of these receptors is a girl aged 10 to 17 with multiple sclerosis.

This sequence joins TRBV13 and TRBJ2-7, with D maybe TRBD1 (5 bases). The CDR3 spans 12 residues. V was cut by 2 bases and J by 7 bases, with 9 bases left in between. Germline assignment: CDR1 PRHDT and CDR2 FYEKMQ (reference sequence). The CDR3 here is CASSLSRVEQYF. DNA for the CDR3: TGTGCCAGCAGCTTAAGCAGGGTGGAGCAGTACTTC.

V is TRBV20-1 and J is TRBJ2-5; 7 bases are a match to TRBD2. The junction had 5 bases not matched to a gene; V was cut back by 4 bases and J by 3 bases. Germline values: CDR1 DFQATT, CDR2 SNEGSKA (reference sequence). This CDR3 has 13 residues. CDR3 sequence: CSAIRRGEETQYF. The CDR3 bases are TGCAGTGCTATAAGACGGGGGGAAGAGACCCAGTACTTC.

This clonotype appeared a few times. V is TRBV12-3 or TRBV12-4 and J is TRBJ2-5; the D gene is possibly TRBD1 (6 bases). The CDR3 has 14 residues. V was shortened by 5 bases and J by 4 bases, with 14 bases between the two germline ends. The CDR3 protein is CASSTNRERETQYF. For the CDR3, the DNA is TGTGCCAGCAGTACTAACAGGGAACGAGAGACCCAGTACTTC.

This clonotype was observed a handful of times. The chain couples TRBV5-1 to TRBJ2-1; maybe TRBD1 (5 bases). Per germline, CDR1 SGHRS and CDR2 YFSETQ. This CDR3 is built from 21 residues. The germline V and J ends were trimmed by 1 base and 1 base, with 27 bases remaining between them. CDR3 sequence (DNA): TGCGCCAGCAGCTTGCCGACCGGCCCAGGGCCTCCACCGCTTTCCTACAATGAGCAGTTCTTC. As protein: CASSLPTGPGPPPLSYNEQFF. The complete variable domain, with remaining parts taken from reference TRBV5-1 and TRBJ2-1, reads KAGVTQTPRYLIKTRGQQVTLSCSPISGHRSVSWYQQTPGQGLQFLFEYFSETQRNKGNFPGRFSGRQFSNSRSEMNVSTLELGDSALYLCASSLPTGPGPPPLSYNEQFFGPGTRLTVL.

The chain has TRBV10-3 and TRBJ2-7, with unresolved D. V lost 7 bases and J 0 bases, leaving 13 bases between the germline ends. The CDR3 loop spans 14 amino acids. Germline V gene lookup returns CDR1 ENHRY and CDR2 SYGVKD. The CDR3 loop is CAIKNGDSSYEQYF. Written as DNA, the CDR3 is TGTGCCATCAAGAACGGAGACTCCTCCTACGAGCAGTACTTC.

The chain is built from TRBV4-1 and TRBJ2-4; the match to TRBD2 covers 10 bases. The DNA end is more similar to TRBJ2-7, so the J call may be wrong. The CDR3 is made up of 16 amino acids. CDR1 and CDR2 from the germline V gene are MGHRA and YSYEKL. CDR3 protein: CASSFLAGAPPYEQYF. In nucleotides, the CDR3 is TGCGCCAGCAGCTTTCTAGCGGGAGCCCCCCCCTACGAGCAGTACTTC.

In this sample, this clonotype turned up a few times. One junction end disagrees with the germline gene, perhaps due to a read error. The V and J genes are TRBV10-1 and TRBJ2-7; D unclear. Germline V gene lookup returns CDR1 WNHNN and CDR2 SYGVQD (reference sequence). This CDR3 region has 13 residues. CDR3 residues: CARSPYRSYEQYF. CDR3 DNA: TGCGCCCGCAGTCCTTACCGGTCCTACGAGCAGTACTTC.

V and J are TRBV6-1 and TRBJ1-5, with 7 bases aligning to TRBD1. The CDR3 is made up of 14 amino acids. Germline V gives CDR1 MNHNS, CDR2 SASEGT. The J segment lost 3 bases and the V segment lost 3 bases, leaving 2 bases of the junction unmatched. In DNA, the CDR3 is TGTGCCAGCAGTGAGACAGGGAACAATCAGCCCCAGCATTTT. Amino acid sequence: CASSETGNNQPQHF.

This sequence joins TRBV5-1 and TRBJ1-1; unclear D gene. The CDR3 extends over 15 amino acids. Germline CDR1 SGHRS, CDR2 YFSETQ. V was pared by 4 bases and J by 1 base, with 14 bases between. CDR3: CASSDVRGENTEAFF. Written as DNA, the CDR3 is TGCGCCAGCAGCGACGTACGGGGAGAGAACACTGAAGCTTTCTTT. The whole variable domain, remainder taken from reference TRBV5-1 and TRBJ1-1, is KAGVTQTPRYLIKTRGQQVTLSCSPISGHRSVSWYQQTPGQGLQFLFEYFSETQRNKGNFPGRFSGRQFSNSRSEMNVSTLELGDSALYLCASSDVRGENTEAFFGQGTRLTVV.

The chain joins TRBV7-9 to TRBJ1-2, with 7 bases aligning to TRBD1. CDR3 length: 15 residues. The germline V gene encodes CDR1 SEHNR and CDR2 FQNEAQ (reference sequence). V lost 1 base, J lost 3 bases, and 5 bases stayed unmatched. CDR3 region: CASSLGDRPDYGYTF. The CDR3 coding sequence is TGTGCCAGCAGCTTAGGGGACAGACCAGACTATGGCTACACCTTC.

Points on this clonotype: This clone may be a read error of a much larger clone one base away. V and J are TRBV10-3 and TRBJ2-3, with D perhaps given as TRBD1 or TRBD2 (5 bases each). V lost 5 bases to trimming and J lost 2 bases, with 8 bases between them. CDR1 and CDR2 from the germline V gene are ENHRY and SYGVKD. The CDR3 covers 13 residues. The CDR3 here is CAISRDLTDTQYF. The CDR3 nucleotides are TGTGCCATCAGTAGGGACCTCACAGATACGCAGTATTTT.

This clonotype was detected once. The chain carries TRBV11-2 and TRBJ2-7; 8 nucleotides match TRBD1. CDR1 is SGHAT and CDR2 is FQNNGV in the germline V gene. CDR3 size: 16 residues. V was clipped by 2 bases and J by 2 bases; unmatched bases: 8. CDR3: CASSLPPDRAAYEQYF. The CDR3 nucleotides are TGTGCCAGCAGCTTACCCCCGGACAGGGCCGCCTACGAGCAGTACTTC.

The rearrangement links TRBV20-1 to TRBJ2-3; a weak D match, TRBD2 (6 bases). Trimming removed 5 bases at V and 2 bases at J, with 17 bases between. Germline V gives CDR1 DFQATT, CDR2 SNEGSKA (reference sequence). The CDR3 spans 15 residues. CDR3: CSARSGLAITDTQYF. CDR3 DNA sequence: TGCAGTGCTCGGTCGGGACTCGCAATCACAGATACGCAGTATTTT.

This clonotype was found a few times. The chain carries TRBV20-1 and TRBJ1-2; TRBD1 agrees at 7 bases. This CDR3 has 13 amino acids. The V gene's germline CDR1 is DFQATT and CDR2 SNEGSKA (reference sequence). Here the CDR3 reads CRPSQGDNYGYTF. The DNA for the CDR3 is TGCAGACCATCCCAGGGGGACAACTATGGCTACACCTTC.

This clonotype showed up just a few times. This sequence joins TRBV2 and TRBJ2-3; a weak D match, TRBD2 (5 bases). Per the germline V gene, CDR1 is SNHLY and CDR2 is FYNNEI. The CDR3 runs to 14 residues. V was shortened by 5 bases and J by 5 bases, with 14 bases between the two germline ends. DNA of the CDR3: TGTGCCAGCAGTCCCGCCCTCCGGGGAGATACGCAGTATTTT. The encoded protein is CASSPALRGDTQYF.